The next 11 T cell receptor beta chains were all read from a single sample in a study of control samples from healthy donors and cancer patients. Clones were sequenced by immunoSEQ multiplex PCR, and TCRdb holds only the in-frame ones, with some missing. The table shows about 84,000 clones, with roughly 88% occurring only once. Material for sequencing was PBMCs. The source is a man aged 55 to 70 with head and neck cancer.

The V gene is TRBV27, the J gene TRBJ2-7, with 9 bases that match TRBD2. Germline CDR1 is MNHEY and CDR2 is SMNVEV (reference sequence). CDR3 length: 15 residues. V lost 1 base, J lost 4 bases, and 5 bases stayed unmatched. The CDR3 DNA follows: TGTGCCAGCAGTTTATACCTCAGCGGGAGGTACGAGCAGTACTTC. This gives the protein CASSLYLSGRYEQYF.

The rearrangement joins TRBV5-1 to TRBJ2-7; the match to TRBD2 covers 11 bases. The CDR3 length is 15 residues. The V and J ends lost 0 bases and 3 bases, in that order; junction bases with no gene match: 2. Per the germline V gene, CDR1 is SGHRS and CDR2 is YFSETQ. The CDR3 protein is CASSLGLAGFYEQYF. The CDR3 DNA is TGCGCCAGCAGCTTGGGACTAGCGGGGTTCTACGAGCAGTACTTC.

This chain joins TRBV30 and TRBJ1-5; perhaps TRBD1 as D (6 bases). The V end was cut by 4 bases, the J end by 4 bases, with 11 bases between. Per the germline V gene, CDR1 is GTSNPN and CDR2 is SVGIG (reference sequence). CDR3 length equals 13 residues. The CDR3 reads CAWNGGRNQPQHF. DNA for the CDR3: TGTGCCTGGAACGGGGGGCGGAATCAGCCCCAGCATTTT.

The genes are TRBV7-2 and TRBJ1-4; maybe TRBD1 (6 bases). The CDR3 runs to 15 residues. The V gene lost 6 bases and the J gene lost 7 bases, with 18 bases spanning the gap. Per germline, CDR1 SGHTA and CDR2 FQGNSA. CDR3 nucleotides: TGTGCCAGCAGACTAACCAGGGGAGGGTCTGAAAAACTGTTTTTT. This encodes CASRLTRGGSEKLFF.

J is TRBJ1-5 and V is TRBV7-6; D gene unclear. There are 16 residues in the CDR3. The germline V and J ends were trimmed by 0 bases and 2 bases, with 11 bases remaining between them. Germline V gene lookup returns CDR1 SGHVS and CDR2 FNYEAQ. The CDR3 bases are TGTGCCAGCAGCTTAGCGCCAGCGCGGCGCAATCAGCCCCAGCATTTT. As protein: CASSLAPARRNQPQHF.

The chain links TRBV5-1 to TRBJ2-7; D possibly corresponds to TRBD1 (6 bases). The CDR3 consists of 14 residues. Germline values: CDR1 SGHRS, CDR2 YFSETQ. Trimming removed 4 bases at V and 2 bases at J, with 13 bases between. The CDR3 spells CASSTQGPTYEQYF. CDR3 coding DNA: TGCGCCAGCAGCACACAGGGCCCTACCTACGAGCAGTACTTC.

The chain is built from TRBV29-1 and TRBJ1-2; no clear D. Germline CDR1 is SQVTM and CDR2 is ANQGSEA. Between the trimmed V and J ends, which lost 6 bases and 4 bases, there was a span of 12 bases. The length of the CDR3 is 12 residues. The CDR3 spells CSVARQVYGYTF. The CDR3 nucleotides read TGCAGCGTGGCACGACAAGTCTATGGCTACACCTTC.

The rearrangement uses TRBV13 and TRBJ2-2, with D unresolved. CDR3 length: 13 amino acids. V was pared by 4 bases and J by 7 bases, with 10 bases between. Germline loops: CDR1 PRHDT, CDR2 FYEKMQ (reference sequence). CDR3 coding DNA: TGTGCCAGCAGCTCCAACTCGAACGGGGAGCTGTTTTTT. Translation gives CASSSNSNGELFF.

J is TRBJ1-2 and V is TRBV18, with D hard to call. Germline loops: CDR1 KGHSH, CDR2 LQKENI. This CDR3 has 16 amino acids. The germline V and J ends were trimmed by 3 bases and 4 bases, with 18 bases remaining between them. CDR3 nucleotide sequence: TGTGCCAGCTCACCCCTGGGCGGGGAGACTAGCTATGGCTACACCTTC. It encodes CASSPLGGETSYGYTF.

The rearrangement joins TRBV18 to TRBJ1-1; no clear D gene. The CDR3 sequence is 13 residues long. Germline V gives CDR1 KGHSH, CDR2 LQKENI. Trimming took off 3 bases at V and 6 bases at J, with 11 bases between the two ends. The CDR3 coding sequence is TGTGCCAGCTCACCTTATATGTCCCCTGAAGCTTTCTTT. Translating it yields CASSPYMSPEAFF. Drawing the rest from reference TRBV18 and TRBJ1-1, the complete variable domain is NAGVMQNPRHLVRRRGQEARLRCSPMKGHSHVYWYRQLPEEGLKFMVYLQKENIIDESGMPKERFSAEFPKEGPSILRIQQVVRGDSAAYFCASSPYMSPEAFFGQGTRLTVV.

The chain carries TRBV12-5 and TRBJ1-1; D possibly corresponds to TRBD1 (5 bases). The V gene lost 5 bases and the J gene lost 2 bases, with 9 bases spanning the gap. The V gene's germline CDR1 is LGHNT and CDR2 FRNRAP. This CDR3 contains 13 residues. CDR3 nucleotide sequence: TGTGCTAGTGGTCTTCAGGGTAACACTGAAGCTTTCTTT. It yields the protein CASGLQGNTEAFF.